These 7 T cell receptor beta chains originate from one sample sequenced in a study of shared clonotypes between healthy human individuals. Assay: immunoSEQ multiplex PCR; the TCRdb copy retains only in-frame clones and omits some. This table holds a few million clones, under 95% found once. Sequencing was performed on naive CD4+ T cells from PBMCs. Documented subset: CD45RA+ positively selected. Source of these receptors: a man between 18 and 35 years old in good health. Some clones in this sample may be carry-over from other donors' samples.

This chain joins TRBV29-1 and TRBJ1-1; D uncertain. The CDR3 is made up of 14 amino acids. Germline CDR1 and CDR2: SQVTM and ANQGSEA. Trimming shortened V by 3 bases and J by 1 base, and 12 bases separated the two germline ends. CDR3 DNA: TGCAGCGTTGACACCTGGAGCTCGAACACTGAAGCTTTCTTT. Its translation: CSVDTWSSNTEAFF. Variable domain in full (rest from reference TRBV29-1 and TRBJ1-1): SAVISQKPSRDICQRGTSLTIQCQVDSQVTMMFWYRQQPGQSLTLIATANQGSEATYESGFVIDKFPISRPNLTFSTLTVSNMSPEDSSIYLCSVDTWSSNTEAFFGQGTRLTVV.

The rearrangement links TRBV6-5 to TRBJ1-2, with 10 bases identical to TRBD1. After removal of 6 bases from V and 1 base from J, the junction contained 5 bases not matched to a gene. Germline loops: CDR1 MNHEY, CDR2 SVGAGI. CDR3 length: 15 residues. The CDR3 loop is CASRRQGAYNYGYTF. The DNA for the CDR3 is TGTGCCAGCAGGAGACAGGGGGCATATAACTATGGCTACACCTTC.

This clone appeared once. The V and J genes are TRBV11-2 and TRBJ2-1; D is uncertain. There are 14 residues in the CDR3. V lost 3 bases and J lost 7, with 13 bases in between. In germline, CDR1 is SGHAT, CDR2 FQNNGV. The DNA for the CDR3 is TGTGCCAGCAGCTTGACCCGGGTCATAAATGAGCAGTTCTTC. It codes for CASSLTRVINEQFF.

The chain is built from TRBV25-1 and TRBJ2-5; 7 nucleotides align to TRBD2. The CDR3 loop spans 14 amino acids. The germline CDR1 and CDR2 sequences are MGHDK and SYGVNS. V lost 3 bases to trimming and J lost 11 bases; unmatched junction nucleotides: 12. The CDR3 region has the DNA TGTGCCAGCAGTGACGGCGGGAGAACTGGGGAGCAGTACTTC. Amino acid sequence: CASSDGGRTGEQYF.

The chain uses TRBV11-2 and TRBJ2-3; the D is unclear. This CDR3 is 12 amino acids long. V was cut by 5 bases and J by 6 bases, with 9 bases left in between. CDR1 and CDR2 from the germline V gene are SGHAT and FQNNGV. CDR3 region: CASSPDRDTQYF. The CDR3 coding sequence is TGTGCCAGCAGCCCGGATCGGGATACGCAGTATTTT.

The gene calls are TRBV27 and TRBJ2-2; no firm D call. This CDR3 contains 13 residues. V dropped 3 bases and J dropped 6 bases, with 8 bases sitting between them. Looked up from germline, CDR1 is MNHEY and CDR2 is SMNVEV (reference sequence). Here the CDR3 reads CASSFLRAGELFF. The CDR3 nucleotides read TGTGCCAGCAGTTTTTTAAGAGCCGGGGAGCTGTTTTTT.

A note on this clone: Additional DNA sequences in this sample encode the identical CDR3. This rearrangement joins TRBV18 to TRBJ2-3; D is unresolved. From germline, CDR1 is KGHSH and CDR2 LQKENI. V was pared by 0 bases and J by 5 bases, with 6 bases between. The CDR3 contains 13 residues. For the CDR3, the DNA is TGTGCCAGCTCACCACCGGGAAGAGATACGCAGTATTTT. Its protein is CASSPPGRDTQYF. Full variable domain (remainder filled in from reference TRBV18 and TRBJ2-3): NAGVMQNPRHLVRRRGQEARLRCSPMKGHSHVYWYRQLPEEGLKFMVYLQKENIIDESGMPKERFSAEFPKEGPSILRIQQVVRGDSAAYFCASSPPGRDTQYFGPGTRLTVL.